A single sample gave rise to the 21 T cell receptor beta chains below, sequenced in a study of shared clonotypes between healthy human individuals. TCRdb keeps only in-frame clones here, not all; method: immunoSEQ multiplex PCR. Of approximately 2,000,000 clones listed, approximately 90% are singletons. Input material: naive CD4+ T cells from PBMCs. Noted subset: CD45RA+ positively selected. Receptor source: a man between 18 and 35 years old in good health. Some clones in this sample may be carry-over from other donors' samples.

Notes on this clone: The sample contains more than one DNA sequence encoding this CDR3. The CDR3 DNA reads TGCAGCGTTGAAGTTCCCAGCACAGATACGCAGTATTTT. Translating gives CSVEVPSTDTQYF. The chain combines TRBV29-1 with TRBJ2-3; D gene uncertain. Trimming cost V 1 base and J 0 bases, with 5 bases left between them. Germline V gives CDR1 SQVTM, CDR2 ANQGSEA. The CDR3 sequence is 13 residues long.

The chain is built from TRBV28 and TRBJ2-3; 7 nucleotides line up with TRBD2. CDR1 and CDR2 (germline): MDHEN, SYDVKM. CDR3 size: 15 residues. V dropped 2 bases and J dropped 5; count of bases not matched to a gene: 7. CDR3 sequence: CASSLVRGVGDTQYF. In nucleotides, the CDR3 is TGTGCCAGCAGTTTAGTTCGGGGGGTCGGAGATACGCAGTATTTT.

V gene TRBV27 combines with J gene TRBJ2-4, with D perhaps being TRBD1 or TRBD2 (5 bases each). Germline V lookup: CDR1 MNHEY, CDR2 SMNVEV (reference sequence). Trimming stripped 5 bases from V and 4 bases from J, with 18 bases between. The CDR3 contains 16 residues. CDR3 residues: CASSTPSGDGKNIQYF. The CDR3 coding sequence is TGTGCCAGCAGTACCCCAAGTGGGGACGGAAAAAACATTCAGTACTTC.

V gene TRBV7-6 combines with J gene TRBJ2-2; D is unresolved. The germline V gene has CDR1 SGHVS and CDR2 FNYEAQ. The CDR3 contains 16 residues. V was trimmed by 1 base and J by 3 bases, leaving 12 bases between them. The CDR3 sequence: CASSLDVVLDTGELFF. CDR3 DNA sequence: TGTGCCAGCAGCTTAGATGTCGTATTGGACACCGGGGAGCTGTTTTTT.

The CDR3 DNA follows: TGTGCCAGCAGCCCAGAACTCCAAGCCGGGGAGCTGTTTTTT. The encoded protein is CASSPELQAGELFF. The chain employs TRBV7-3 and TRBJ2-2, with no clear D. The ends were cut back, 5 bases at V and 6 bases at J, with 13 bases in the middle. The CDR3 length is 14 residues. From germline, CDR1 is SGHTA and CDR2 FQGTGA.

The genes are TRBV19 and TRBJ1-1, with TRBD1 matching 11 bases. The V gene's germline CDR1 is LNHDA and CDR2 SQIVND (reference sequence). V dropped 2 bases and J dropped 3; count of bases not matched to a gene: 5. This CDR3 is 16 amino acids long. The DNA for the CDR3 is TGTGCCAGTAGTATACGGACAGGGGGCATTTACACTGAAGCTTTCTTT. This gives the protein CASSIRTGGIYTEAFF.

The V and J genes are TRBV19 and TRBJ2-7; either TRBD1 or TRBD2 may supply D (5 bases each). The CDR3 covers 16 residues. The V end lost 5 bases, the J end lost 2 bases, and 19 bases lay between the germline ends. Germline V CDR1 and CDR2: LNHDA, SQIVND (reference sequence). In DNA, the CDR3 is TGTGCCAGTAGTCCCCAGGGCGGGCGCCGTACCTACGAGCAGTACTTC. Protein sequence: CASSPQGGRRTYEQYF.

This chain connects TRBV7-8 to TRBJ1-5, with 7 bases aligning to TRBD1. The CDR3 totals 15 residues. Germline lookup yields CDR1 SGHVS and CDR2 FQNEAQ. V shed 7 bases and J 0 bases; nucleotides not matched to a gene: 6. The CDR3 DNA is TGTGCCAGCACCAGGGGACAGTATAGCAATCAGCCCCAGCATTTT. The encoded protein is CASTRGQYSNQPQHF.

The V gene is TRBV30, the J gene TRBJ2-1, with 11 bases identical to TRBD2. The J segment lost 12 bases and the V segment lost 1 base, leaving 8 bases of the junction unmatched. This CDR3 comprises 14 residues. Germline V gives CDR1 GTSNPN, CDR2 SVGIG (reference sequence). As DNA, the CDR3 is TGTGCCTGGAGTGGGCTAGCGGGAGGCTGGGGGCAGTTCTTC. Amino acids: CAWSGLAGGWGQFF.

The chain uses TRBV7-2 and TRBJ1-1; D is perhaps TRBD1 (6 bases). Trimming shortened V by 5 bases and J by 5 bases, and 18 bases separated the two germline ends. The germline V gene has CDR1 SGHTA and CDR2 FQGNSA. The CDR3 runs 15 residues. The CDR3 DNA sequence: TGTGCCAGCAGCCCGAGTTCTGACAGGTTTACTGAAGCTTTCTTT. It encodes CASSPSSDRFTEAFF. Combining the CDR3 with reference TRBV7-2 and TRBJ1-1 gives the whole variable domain GAGVSQSPSNKVTEKGKDVELRCDPISGHTALYWYRQSLGQGLEFLIYFQGNSAPDKSGLPSDRFSAERTGGSVSTLTIQRTQQEDSAVYLCASSPSSDRFTEAFFGQGTRLTVV.

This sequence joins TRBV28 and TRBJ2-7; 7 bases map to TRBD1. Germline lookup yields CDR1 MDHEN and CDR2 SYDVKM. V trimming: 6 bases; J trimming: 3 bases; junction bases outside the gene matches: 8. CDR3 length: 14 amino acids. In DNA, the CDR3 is TGTGCCAGCAGGTTGGGGACAGTGGGCTACGAGCAGTACTTC. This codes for CASRLGTVGYEQYF.

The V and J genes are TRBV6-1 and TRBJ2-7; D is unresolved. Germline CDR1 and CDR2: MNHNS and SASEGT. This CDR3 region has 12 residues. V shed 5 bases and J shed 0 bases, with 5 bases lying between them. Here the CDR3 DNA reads TGTGCCAGCAGTCGCCTCTCCTACGAGCAGTACTTC. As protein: CASSRLSYEQYF.

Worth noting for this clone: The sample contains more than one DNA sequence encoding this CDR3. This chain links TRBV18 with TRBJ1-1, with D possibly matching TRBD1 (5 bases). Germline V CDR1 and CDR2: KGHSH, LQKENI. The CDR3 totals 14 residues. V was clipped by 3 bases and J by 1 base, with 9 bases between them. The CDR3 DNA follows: TGTGCCAGCTCACCGCCGCAGGGGAACACTGAAGCTTTCTTT. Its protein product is CASSPPQGNTEAFF.

This CDR3 reads CASSLGRTGELFF. For the CDR3, the DNA is TGTGCCAGCAGCCTCGGACGGACCGGGGAGCTGTTTTTT. The V call is TRBV11-2, the J call TRBJ2-2; no definite D call. This CDR3 comprises 13 residues. V lost 5 bases, J lost 5 bases, and 9 bases lay in between. Germline V gene lookup returns CDR1 SGHAT and CDR2 FQNNGV.

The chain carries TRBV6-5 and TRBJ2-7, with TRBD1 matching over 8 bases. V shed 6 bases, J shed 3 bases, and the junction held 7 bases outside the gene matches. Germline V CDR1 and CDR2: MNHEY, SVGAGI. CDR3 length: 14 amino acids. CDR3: CASSLAGQGYEQYF. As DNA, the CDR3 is TGTGCCAGCAGCTTAGCCGGACAGGGCTACGAGCAGTACTTC.

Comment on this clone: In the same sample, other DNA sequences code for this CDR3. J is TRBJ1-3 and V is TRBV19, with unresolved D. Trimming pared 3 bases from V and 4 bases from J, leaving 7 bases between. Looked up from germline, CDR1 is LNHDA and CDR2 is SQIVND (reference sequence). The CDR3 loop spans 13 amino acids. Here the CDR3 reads CASSIGTGNTIYF. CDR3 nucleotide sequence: TGTGCCAGTAGTATCGGTACCGGAAACACCATATATTTT.

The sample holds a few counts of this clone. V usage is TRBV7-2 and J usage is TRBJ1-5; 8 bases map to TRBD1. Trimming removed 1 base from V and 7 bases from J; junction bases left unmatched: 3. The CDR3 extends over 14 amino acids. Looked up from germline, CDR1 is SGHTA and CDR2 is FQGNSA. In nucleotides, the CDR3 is TGTGCCAGCAGCTTAGACTGGACAGGGCAGCCCCAGCATTTT. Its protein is CASSLDWTGQPQHF.

In nucleotides, the CDR3 is TGTGCCAGCAGTTCCGCCGGGACTAGAGGTACCGGGGAGCTGTTTTTT. Its translation: CASSSAGTRGTGELFF. The gene calls are TRBV6-5 and TRBJ2-2, with TRBD2 matching 8 bases. Germline-derived CDR1 and CDR2 are MNHEY and SVGAGI. The CDR3 loop spans 16 amino acids. V was pared by 4 bases and J by 5 bases, with 9 bases of the junction left unmatched.

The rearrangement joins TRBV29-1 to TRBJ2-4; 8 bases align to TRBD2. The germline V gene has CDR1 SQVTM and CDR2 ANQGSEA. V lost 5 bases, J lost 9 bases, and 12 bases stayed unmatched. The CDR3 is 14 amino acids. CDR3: CSVRGRTPEGIQYF. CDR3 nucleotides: TGCAGCGTTCGCGGGAGGACCCCAGAAGGCATTCAGTACTTC.

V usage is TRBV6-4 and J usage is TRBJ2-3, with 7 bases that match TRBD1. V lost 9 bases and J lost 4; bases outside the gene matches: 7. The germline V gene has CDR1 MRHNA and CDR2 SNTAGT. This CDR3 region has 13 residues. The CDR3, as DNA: TGTGCCAGGGCGACAGGGACCCCAGATACGCAGTATTTT. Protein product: CARATGTPDTQYF.

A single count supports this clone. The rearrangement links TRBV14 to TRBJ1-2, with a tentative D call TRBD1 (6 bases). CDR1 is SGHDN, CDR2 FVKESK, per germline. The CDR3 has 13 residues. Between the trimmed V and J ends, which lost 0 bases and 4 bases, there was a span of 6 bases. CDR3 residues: CASSQEQGYGYTF. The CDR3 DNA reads TGTGCCAGCAGCCAAGAACAGGGCTATGGCTACACCTTC. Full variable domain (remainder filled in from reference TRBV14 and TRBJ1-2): EAGVTQFPSHSVIEKGQTVTLRCDPISGHDNLYWYRRVMGKEIKFLLHFVKESKQDESGMPNNRFLAERTGGTYSTLKVQPAELEDSGVYFCASSQEQGYGYTFGSGTRLTVV.